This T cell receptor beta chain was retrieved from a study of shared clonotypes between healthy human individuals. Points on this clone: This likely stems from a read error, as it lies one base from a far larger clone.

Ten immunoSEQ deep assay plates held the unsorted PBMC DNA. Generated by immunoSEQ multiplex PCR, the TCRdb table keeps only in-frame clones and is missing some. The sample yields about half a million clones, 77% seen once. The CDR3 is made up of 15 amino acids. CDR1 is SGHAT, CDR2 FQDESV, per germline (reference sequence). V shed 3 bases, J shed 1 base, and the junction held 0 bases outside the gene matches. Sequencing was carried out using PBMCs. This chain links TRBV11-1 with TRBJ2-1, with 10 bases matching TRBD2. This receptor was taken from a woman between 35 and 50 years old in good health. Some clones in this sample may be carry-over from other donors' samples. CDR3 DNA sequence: TGTGCCAGCAGCTTTAGCGGGAGGTCCTACAATGAGCAGTTCTTC. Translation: CASSFSGRSYNEQFF.